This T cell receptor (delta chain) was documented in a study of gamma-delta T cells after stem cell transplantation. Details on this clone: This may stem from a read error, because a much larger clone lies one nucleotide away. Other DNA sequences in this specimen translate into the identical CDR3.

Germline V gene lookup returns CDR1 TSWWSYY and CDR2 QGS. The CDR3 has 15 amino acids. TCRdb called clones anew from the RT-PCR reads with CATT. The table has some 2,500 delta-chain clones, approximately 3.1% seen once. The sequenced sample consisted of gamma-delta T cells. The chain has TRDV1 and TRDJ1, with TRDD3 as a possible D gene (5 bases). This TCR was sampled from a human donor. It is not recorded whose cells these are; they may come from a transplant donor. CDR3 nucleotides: TGTGCTCTTGGAGAACGGCACTGGACCATGAATAAACTCATCTTT. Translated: CALGERHWTMNKLIF.